Described below is a single T cell receptor (beta chain) sequence and its context. The antigen is not known. Sequence at one end of the junction differs from germline and may be a read error. Germline V gene sequence: CDR1 MDHEN, CDR2 SYDVKM. The CDR3 extends over 14 amino acids. The entry originates in a study of blood T cells in healthy people across ages. General study findings and limits: Expanded clonotype changes were possibly confounded by unknown donor CMV status.

The authors ran a second PCR of about 7 to 11 cycles using a sample-barcoded 5' primer and a J-beta primer mix. TCRdb re-called the 5' RACE reads with MiXCR, one entry per CDR3 protein. The sample includes about 800,000 distinct CDR3 sequences, around 25% seen only once; the top ten take approximately 3.7%. The study isolated at least 6.5 million PBMCs from each sample. At least 5.5 micrograms of total RNA were extracted per sample. This sample also belongs to another study, concerning T cells of mothers and their children.

The sequence came from a boy aged 5 to 17 in good health. The rearrangement links TRBV28 to TRBJ1-6, with 7 positions matching TRBD1. Input material: blood. The DNA for the CDR3 is TGTACCAGCATCCCGGGACAGTTAAATTCACCCCTCCACTTT. Translating gives CTSIPGQLNSPLHF.